The 25 T cell receptor beta chains below were found in one sample sequenced in a study of blood T cell repertoires in COVID-19. TCRdb's table, derived via immunoSEQ multiplex PCR, lists solely in-frame clones and lacks some. Here the sample spans about 100,000 clones, 90% being singletons. The sequenced sample was peripheral blood. The receptor source for this set is a man in his sixties with acute or convalescent COVID-19.

The V call is TRBV5-1, the J call TRBJ1-1; D gene unclear. Germline V gene lookup returns CDR1 SGHRS and CDR2 YFSETQ. Trimming stripped 4 bases from V and 14 bases from J, with 21 bases between. The CDR3 runs to 13 residues. In DNA, the CDR3 is TGCGCCAGCAGCACGCTTCCGGGATCTTATCTCTTCTTT. Amino acid sequence: CASSTLPGSYLFF.

This chain uses TRBV19 with TRBJ2-5; possible D gene TRBD2, 5 bases. The germline CDR1 and CDR2 sequences are LNHDA and SQIVND (reference sequence). CDR3 size: 14 residues. V was shortened by 3 bases and J by 1 base, with 9 bases between the two germline ends. CDR3: CASSIGGSQETQYF. DNA of the CDR3: TGTGCCAGTAGTATTGGAGGTTCCCAAGAGACCCAGTACTTC.

This clone showed up just a few times. The chain is built from TRBV27 and TRBJ2-1; D is perhaps TRBD2 (6 bases). CDR3 size: 14 residues. V gave up 3 bases and J gave up 14 bases, with 20 bases separating them. Germline lookup yields CDR1 MNHEY and CDR2 SMNVEV (reference sequence). Written as DNA, the CDR3 is TGTGCCAGCAGTTTTTCGACTAGTTTAGCTGATAAGTTCTTC. Translating gives CASSFSTSLADKFF.

The chain couples TRBV5-4 to TRBJ2-7; the match to TRBD1 covers 7 bases. This CDR3 has 13 residues. Per the germline V gene, CDR1 is SGHNT and CDR2 is YYREEE (reference sequence). Trimming at V came to 7 bases and at J to 0 bases, leaving 4 bases not matched to a gene. The CDR3 DNA reads TGTGCCAGCCGGGGACAGAGCTCCTACGAGCAGTACTTC. It yields the protein CASRGQSSYEQYF.

The chain has TRBV7-8 and TRBJ1-5, with 8 bases fitting TRBD1. Germline CDR1 SGHVS, CDR2 FQNEAQ. CDR3 length: 14 amino acids. Trimming removed 8 bases from V and 0 bases from J; junction bases left unmatched: 3. The CDR3 protein is CASGQGRSNQPQHF. DNA of the CDR3: TGTGCCAGCGGACAGGGACGTAGCAATCAGCCCCAGCATTTT.

J is TRBJ2-7 and V is TRBV21-1; TRBD1, the table's D call, was not compared with the DNA. TRBV21-1 is recorded as a pseudogene. The CDR3 totals 13 residues. CDR3 nucleotides: TGTGCCAGCAGCAAGGTACATAAGTACGAGCAGTACTTC. This encodes CASSKVHKYEQYF.

J is TRBJ1-4 and V is TRBV6-2 or TRBV6-3, with unresolved D. Trimming left V 2 bases short and J 7 bases short, with 8 bases between. Germline CDR1 and CDR2: MNHEY and SVGEGT. The CDR3 is 13 amino acids. The CDR3 DNA reads as TGTGCCAGCAGTTACCCGAGAGGTGAAAAACTGTTTTTT. This translates into CASSYPRGEKLFF.

This chain links TRBV28 with TRBJ2-7; 9 bases map to TRBD1. V trimming: 2 bases; J trimming: 1 base; junction bases outside the gene matches: 3. This CDR3 is built from 15 residues. Germline values: CDR1 MDHEN, CDR2 SYDVKM. The CDR3 loop reads CASSLGGQGSYEQYF. In DNA form, the CDR3 reads TGTGCCAGCAGTTTAGGGGGACAGGGTTCCTACGAGCAGTACTTC.

This clone has more than one count but fewer than ten. This CDR3 reads CASSEAGGYTEAFF. CDR3 coding DNA: TGTGCCAGCAGTGAAGCGGGGGGTTACACTGAAGCTTTCTTT. V gene TRBV6-1 combines with J gene TRBJ1-1, with a possible D match to TRBD1 (5 bases). In germline, CDR1 is MNHNS, CDR2 SASEGT. There are 14 residues in the CDR3. Trimming removed 0 bases at V and 3 bases at J, with 8 bases between.

The rearrangement uses TRBV28 and TRBJ2-7; D may be TRBD1 (7 bases). The V end was cut by 7 bases, the J end by 5 bases, with 33 bases between. The CDR3 has 19 residues. Germline-derived CDR1 and CDR2 are MDHEN and SYDVKM. CDR3 DNA sequence: TGTGCCAGCAAATATGTCCGGGGCAGGGGGGTCTTTGGGAACCACGAGCAGTACTTC. It specifies CASKYVRGRGVFGNHEQYF. The full variable domain, completed using reference TRBV28 and TRBJ2-7, is DVKVTQSSRYLVKRTGEKVFLECVQDMDHENMFWYRQDPGLGLRLIYFSYDVKMKEKGDIPEGYSVSREKKERFSLILESASTNQTSMYLCASKYVRGRGVFGNHEQYFGPGTRLTVT.

The CDR3 DNA is TGTGCCAGCAGCTTAGAATCGGGTAGCGGGCCTTACGAGCAGTACTTC. Protein product: CASSLESGSGPYEQYF. The V and J genes are TRBV7-6 and TRBJ2-7; the match to TRBD2 covers 7 bases. Germline CDR1 and CDR2: SGHVS and FNYEAQ. The ends lost 1 base at V and 4 bases at J; junction bases unmatched: 10. The CDR3 loop spans 16 amino acids.

The chain combines TRBV19 with TRBJ1-2, with D perhaps matching TRBD1 (6 bases). Germline assignment: CDR1 LNHDA and CDR2 SQIVND (reference sequence). The CDR3 has 13 amino acids. Between the trimmed V and J ends, which lost 10 bases and 3 bases, there was a span of 15 bases. The CDR3 loop reads CATLGGNDYGYTF. CDR3 DNA: TGTGCCACCCTAGGGGGAAACGACTATGGCTACACCTTC.

The CDR3 DNA is TGTGCCACCTCTGAGAGCTCTGGAAACACCATATATTTT. Translated: CATSESSGNTIYF. The chain is built from TRBV11-2 and TRBJ1-3; D remains unclear. The CDR3 consists of 13 residues. CDR1 is SGHAT, CDR2 FQNNGV, per germline. V was trimmed by 10 bases and J by 0 bases, leaving 10 bases between them.

The rearrangement links TRBV27 to TRBJ2-5, with 9 nucleotides matching TRBD1. The CDR3 totals 21 residues. The germline gives CDR1 MNHEY, CDR2 SMNVEV (reference sequence). The V segment lost 5 bases and the J segment 1 base; nucleotides outside the gene matches: 23. CDR3 region: CASSRRRPTGRTGVFQETQYF. The CDR3 DNA reads TGTGCCAGCAGTAGACGGCGGCCCACGGGGCGGACAGGGGTCTTCCAAGAGACCCAGTACTTC.

The V gene is TRBV10-3, the J gene TRBJ1-5; D is unclear. Trimming shortened V by 4 bases and J by 6 bases, and 13 bases separated the two germline ends. The germline V gene has CDR1 ENHRY and CDR2 SYGVKD. CDR3 length equals 14 residues. For the CDR3, the DNA is TGTGCCATCAGTGCGGGGAGGACCAGTCAGCCCCAGCATTTT. This sequence encodes CAISAGRTSQPQHF.

This chain connects TRBV7-2 to TRBJ2-7; D possibly corresponds to TRBD1 (6 bases). The V and J ends lost 6 bases and 6 bases respectively, with 18 bases between them. CDR1 and CDR2 from the germline V gene are SGHTA and FQGNSA. This CDR3 has 14 residues. The CDR3 DNA sequence: TGTGCCAGCAGGCCTGTTGGGGGCCGAAGCGAGCAGTACTTC. This gives the protein CASRPVGGRSEQYF.

The rearrangement uses TRBV5-1 and TRBJ1-6; possible D gene TRBD1, 6 bases. Per germline, CDR1 SGHRS and CDR2 YFSETQ. This CDR3 contains 15 residues. The V and J ends lost 0 bases and 5 bases respectively, with 9 bases between them. The DNA of the CDR3 is TGCGCCAGCAGCTTGGAGGGACAAGATAATTCACCCCTCCACTTT. This codes for CASSLEGQDNSPLHF. Full variable domain (missing parts from reference TRBV5-1 and TRBJ1-6): KAGVTQTPRYLIKTRGQQVTLSCSPISGHRSVSWYQQTPGQGLQFLFEYFSETQRNKGNFPGRFSGRQFSNSRSEMNVSTLELGDSALYLCASSLEGQDNSPLHFGNGTRLTVT.

This clone was seen a single time. This chain links TRBV4-1 with TRBJ1-2; tentatively, D is TRBD1 (6 bases). Trimming cost V 1 base and J 3 bases, with 12 bases left between them. There are 15 residues in the CDR3. From germline, CDR1 is MGHRA and CDR2 YSYEKL. CDR3 nucleotides: TGCGCCAGCAGCCAAGTAGAACGGACAGACTATGGCTACACCTTC. Translated: CASSQVERTDYGYTF.

The chain is built from TRBV28 and TRBJ1-5; D not resolved. Looked up from germline, CDR1 is MDHEN and CDR2 is SYDVKM. V lost 3 bases to trimming and J lost 5 bases, with 8 bases between them. This CDR3 is 13 amino acids long. CDR3 protein: CASSFLGDQPQHF. CDR3 in DNA: TGTGCCAGCAGTTTTCTCGGAGATCAGCCCCAGCATTTT.

This chain joins TRBV3-1 (or the pseudogene TRBV3-2) and TRBJ1-2; no clear D gene. Trimming stripped 1 base from V and 2 bases from J, with 14 bases between. The CDR3 is 16 residues long. Germline values: CDR1 LGHDT, CDR2 YNNKEL (reference sequence). The CDR3, as DNA: TGTGCCAGCAGCCAAGGTACAGTGAATGAGAACTATGGCTACACCTTC. Translating gives CASSQGTVNENYGYTF.

The gene calls are TRBV10-1 and TRBJ2-7; 8 nucleotides agree with TRBD2. From germline, CDR1 is WNHNN and CDR2 SYGVQD (reference sequence). V lost 6 bases, J lost 3 bases, and 13 bases stayed unmatched. This CDR3 is 16 amino acids long. The DNA for the CDR3 is TGCGCCAGCAGCCCCGGGGGGGTAGGGGACGACTACGAGCAGTACTTC. Its protein is CASSPGGVGDDYEQYF.

V gene TRBV11-2 combines with J gene TRBJ2-1; a possible D gene is TRBD2 (5 bases). V gave up 2 bases and J gave up 7 bases, with 12 bases separating them. The CDR3 length is 14 residues. CDR1 is SGHAT and CDR2 is FQNNGV in the germline V gene. CDR3 loop: CASSLTGSGNEQFF. For the CDR3, the DNA is TGTGCCAGCAGCTTAACGGGATCGGGGAATGAGCAGTTCTTC. The full variable domain, with the rest looked up from reference TRBV11-2 and TRBJ2-1, is EAGVAQSPRYKIIEKRQSVAFWCNPISGHATLYWYQQILGQGPKLLIQFQNNGVVDDSQLPKDRFSAERLKGVDSTLKIQPAKLEDSAVYLCASSLTGSGNEQFFGPGTRLTVL.

This clone was seen a handful of times. The rearrangement links TRBV4-2 to TRBJ2-2, with a tentative D call TRBD1 (6 bases). Trimming removed 0 bases from V and 3 bases from J, with 11 bases in between. This CDR3 comprises 16 residues. Germline V CDR1 and CDR2: LGHNA, YNFKEQ. CDR3 nucleotide sequence: TGTGCCAGCAGCCAAGAGCAGGGGCTGGACACCGGGGAGCTGTTTTTT. As protein: CASSQEQGLDTGELFF.

V is TRBV5-4 and J is TRBJ2-3; a weak D match, TRBD1 (5 bases). Germline V gene data show CDR1 as SGHNT and CDR2 as YYREEE (reference sequence). Trimming removed 2 bases at V and 9 bases at J, with 25 bases between. This CDR3 has 17 amino acids. CDR3 sequence (DNA): TGTGCCAGCAGCTTAGATGGAATGACAGTTAATTCCAGGACGCAGTATTTT. Translating gives CASSLDGMTVNSRTQYF. Filled out from reference TRBV5-4 and TRBJ2-3, the complete variable domain reads ETGVTQSPTHLIKTRGQQVTLRCSSQSGHNTVSWYQQALGQGPQFIFQYYREEENGRGNFPPRFSGLQFPNYSSELNVNALELDDSALYLCASSLDGMTVNSRTQYFGPGTRLTVL.

In this sample, this clone turned up once. V and J are TRBV7-9 and TRBJ2-7; D is perhaps TRBD1 (6 bases). Between the trimmed V and J ends, which lost 3 bases and 5 bases, there was a span of 14 bases. In germline, CDR1 is SEHNR, CDR2 FQNEAQ (reference sequence). The CDR3 spans 14 residues. DNA for the CDR3: TGTGCCAGCAGCTTCATCACAGGGTCCCACGAGCAGTACTTC. It specifies CASSFITGSHEQYF.